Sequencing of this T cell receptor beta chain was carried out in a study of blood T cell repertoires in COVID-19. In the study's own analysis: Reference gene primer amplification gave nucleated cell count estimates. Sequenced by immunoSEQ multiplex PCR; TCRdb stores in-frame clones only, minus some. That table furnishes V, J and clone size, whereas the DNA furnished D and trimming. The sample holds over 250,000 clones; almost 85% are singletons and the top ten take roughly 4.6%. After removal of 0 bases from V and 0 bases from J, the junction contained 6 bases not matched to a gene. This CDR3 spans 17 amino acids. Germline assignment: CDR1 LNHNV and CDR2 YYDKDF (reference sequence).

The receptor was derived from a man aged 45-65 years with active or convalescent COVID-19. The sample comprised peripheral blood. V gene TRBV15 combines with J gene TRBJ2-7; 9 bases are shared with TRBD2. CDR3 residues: CATSRDRLAGSSYEQYF. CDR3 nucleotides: TGTGCCACCAGCAGAGATCGGCTAGCGGGGAGCTCCTACGAGCAGTACTTC.